This T cell receptor (beta chain) was profiled in a study of PD-1 blockade in classical Hodgkin lymphoma (dated by TCRdb to between 2020 and 2021). Turning to the overall study: Nivolumab dosing was 3 mg/kg intravenously every 2 weeks, continuing until either disease progression or unacceptable toxicity. The study used TCR beta sequencing and CyTOF to define a peripheral blood immune signature of response to PD-1 blockade in classical Hodgkin lymphoma. Study-wide findings and limitations: Among trial patients, those achieving complete response had baseline diversity similar to that of newly diagnosed patients, while diversity was significantly lower in partial responders and progressors. The study was restricted to a single clinical trial cohort, and the causes of repertoire differences, possibly disease activity or prior therapy, were left undefined. Baseline TCR diversity was reported to be lower in newly diagnosed patients than in healthy donors and to be lower still in relapsed/refractory patients. Lower diversity was seen in patients whose nivolumab began less than 1 year after ASCT, and these patients were left out of later analyses so that immune reconstitution would not confound the results. A significant rise by C4D1 was seen in CD4+ but not CD8+ TCR diversity (p=0.0027 vs p=0.16), with the rise being most apparent in complete responders (p=0.02).

Genomic DNA was extracted with the Qiagen DNeasy kit from unsorted PBMCs and from negatively selected CD4+ and CD8+ fractions. Amplification of TCR beta CDR3 regions was done by immunoSEQ multiplex PCR with primers that anneal to V and J segments. A synthetic immune receptor repertoire was used to minimize amplification bias, and any residual bias was removed computationally once sequencing was done. The study's processing was this. Repertoire diversity was quantified as the Shannon entropy index using custom Python scripts. The unsorted, CD4+ and CD8+ repertoires were each analyzed separately, with the exception of combined analyses, where CD4+ and CD8+ sequences were merged in silico. Clonal expansion was defined as at least a 2-fold frequency increase after treatment relative to C1D1, with a pseudocount of 0.5 for undetected baseline clones. Singleton clones were defined as clones with 0 or 1 copy at C1D1, and non-singleton clones were defined as clones with 2 or more copies. Clones expanded in unsorted samples were labelled as CD4+, CD8+ or unknown by matching protein sequences in sorted samples from the same patient. Wilcoxon tests on paired samples were used to test diversity changes from C1D1 to C4D1. The table comes from immuneACCESS by way of TCRdb, which keeps in-frame sequences with V and J called. Part of the clones is missing from these tables; in studies checked, under half for an unresolved V gene and the rest for unknown reasons. That table gives V, J and clone size, and the DNA gave D and trimming. This sample holds roughly 60,000 clones; more than 70% were observed only once. The top ten clones comprise 5% to 6% of the sample.

Ends trimmed: V by 3 bases, J by 2 bases; bases unmatched to a gene: 3. CDR1 and CDR2 are read off the germline V gene as SGHRS and YFSETQ. The CDR3 sequence holds 14 residues, the cysteine and phenylalanine included. Solely the CDR3 DNA is kept, with 42 bases framed from the first base. Sample time point, as interpreted from the label and publication: cycle 2 day 1 (C2D1) of nivolumab. Relapse after autologous stem cell transplantation had occurred in all trial patients, and cohorts A, B and C were distinguished by prior brentuximab vedotin exposure. The trial cohort included 55 to 65 patients with relapsed/refractory classical Hodgkin lymphoma, and each patient had a best overall response of complete response, partial response or progressive disease. Single-agent nivolumab was administered to trial patients in the multi-cohort phase II CheckMate 205 trial. Best overall response was determined by an independent review committee according to the 2007 International Working Group response criteria. Trial PBMCs were obtained immediately prior to nivolumab initiation (C1D1) and on therapy at cycle 2 day 1 and cycle 4 day 1. After peripheral blood was drawn into 8 mL Vacutainer Cell Preparation Tubes, PBMCs were isolated by centrifugation and then cryopreserved.

Worth noting for this clone: This clone's antigen is unknown. Base qualities were left out, and no much larger clone turns up one base away. The same CDR3 is also encoded by other DNA sequences in this sample.

The sequence joins TRBV5-1 to TRBJ2-7; 9 central bases correspond to TRBD1. The material sequenced was peripheral blood mononuclear cells (PBMCs), taken before the second cycle of nivolumab. The receptor was derived from a human donor with classical Hodgkin lymphoma. DNA sequence: TGCGCCAGCAGCTCGGGACAGGGACCCTACGAGCAGTACTTC. Its protein reads: CASSSGQGPYEQYF.